A single sample is the source of the 14 T cell receptor beta chains below, sequenced in a study of regulatory T cells in long-lasting Graves disease. To make TCR beta libraries, researchers used iRepertoire HTBI primers and Arm-PCR of CDR3 regions. Via MiXCR, TCRdb re-called the multiplex PCR reads, giving one row per CDR3 protein. The sample holds 350,000 to 500,000 distinct CDR3 sequences; about 14% are singletons and the top ten take approximately 19%. The time point was: newly diagnosed GD, antithyroid drugs for less than 3 months. PBMCs provided the RNA from which the TCR library was made. These same data were also listed under a study on T cells in Graves' hyperthyroidism and ophthalmopathy.

Sequenced material: peripheral blood mononuclear cells (PBMCs), taken at new diagnosis, from a patient treated with antithyroid drugs. The source is a woman aged 45-59 years with Graves disease.

J is TRBJ2-7 and V is TRBV5-4; TRBD2 agrees at 8 bases. The CDR3 has 16 residues. Germline assignment: CDR1 SGHNT and CDR2 YYREEE (reference sequence). With 1 base clipped from V and 0 bases from J, the junction kept 6 bases outside the gene matches. The CDR3 sequence is CASSLRDGRASYEQYF. The CDR3 region has the DNA TGTGCCAGCAGCTTGCGGGACGGGAGGGCCTCCTACGAGCAGTACTTC.

V usage is TRBV6-5 and J usage is TRBJ1-4; D not resolved. V was cut by 0 bases and J by 10 bases, with 12 bases left in between. The CDR3 is 14 residues long. Germline V gene lookup returns CDR1 MNHEY and CDR2 SVGAGI. The CDR3 spells CASSYSGGRGKLFF. The CDR3 region has the DNA TGTGCCAGCAGTTACTCGGGAGGTCGAGGAAAACTGTTTTTT.

This clonotype was counted ten times or more. The J gene is TRBJ2-7, the V gene TRBV7-9; 8 bases line up with TRBD1. Germline CDR1 and CDR2: SEHNR and FQNEAQ (reference sequence). This CDR3 comprises 14 residues. V lost 1 base to trimming and J lost 4 bases; unmatched junction nucleotides: 3. CDR3 region: CASSLDRGNYEQYF. The CDR3 DNA is TGTGCCAGCAGCTTAGACAGGGGGAATTACGAGCAGTACTTC.

This clonotype was seen only a few times. Its ends do not fully match the called genes, so a read error is possible. The CDR3 DNA follows: TGTGCCAGCAGCTCCGGAAGTCCTAGGGACGAGCGGTACTTC. Its protein is CASSSGSPRDERYF. The chain has TRBV7-3 and TRBJ2-7; D could derive from TRBD1 or TRBD2 (5 bases each). CDR3 size: 14 residues. Germline V gene data show CDR1 as SGHTA and CDR2 as FQGTGA.

This clonotype was picked up many times. The gene calls are TRBV2 and TRBJ2-1, with D uncertain. Germline V CDR1 and CDR2: SNHLY, FYNNEI. This CDR3 region has 11 residues. V was trimmed by 4 bases and J by 9 bases, leaving 7 bases between them. CDR3 sequence reads: CASSASGEQFF. The CDR3 region has the DNA TGTGCCAGCAGTGCTTCGGGTGAGCAGTTCTTC.

This clonotype was seen a few times. The chain has TRBV10-3 and TRBJ2-1, with 7 bases identical to TRBD1. From germline, CDR1 is ENHRY and CDR2 SYGVKD. The CDR3 length is 16 residues. The junction had 10 bases not matched to a gene; V was cut back by 4 bases and J by 4 bases. CDR3 loop: CAISALARQGYNEQFF. The DNA for the CDR3 is TGTGCCATCAGTGCCCTCGCGCGACAGGGATACAATGAGCAGTTCTTC.

The chain recombines TRBV9 with TRBJ2-2; possible D gene TRBD2, 5 bases. In germline, CDR1 is SGDLS, CDR2 YYNGEE. The CDR3 loop spans 16 amino acids. V was cut by 4 bases and J by 4 bases, with 17 bases left in between. CDR3 sequence reads: CASSSRGRDLTGELFF. CDR3 in DNA: TGTGCCAGCAGCTCCAGAGGGCGAGATCTCACCGGGGAGCTGTTTTTT.

This clonotype was observed a handful of times. A much larger clone differs from this one at a single base, so this may be a read error. The CDR3 spells CASSPGDPNTGAFF. CDR3 nucleotides: TGTGCCAGCAGTCCAGGGGACCCGAACACTGGAGCTTTCTTT. V is TRBV28 and J is TRBJ1-1; weak D call: TRBD1 (6 bases). This CDR3 has 14 amino acids. The germline gives CDR1 MDHEN, CDR2 SYDVKM.

The CDR3 region is CASSQHSGNTIYF. For the CDR3, the DNA is TGTGCCAGCAGCCAACACTCTGGAAACACCATATATTTT. The rearrangement joins TRBV3-1 to TRBJ1-3, with D uncertain. CDR3 length: 13 amino acids. Germline values: CDR1 LGHDT, CDR2 YNNKEL (reference sequence). Trimming stripped 2 bases from V and 0 bases from J, with 2 bases between.

The sample holds a few counts of this clonotype. The rearrangement joins TRBV7-2 to TRBJ2-1; no reliable D call. Per germline, CDR1 SGHTA and CDR2 FQGNSA. The V gene lost 0 bases and the J gene lost 7 bases, with 10 bases spanning the gap. The CDR3 totals 14 residues. The CDR3 DNA sequence: TGTGCCAGCAGCTTAGCTCTGGTGGCGAATGAGCAGTTCTTC. Amino acids: CASSLALVANEQFF.

Worth noting for this clonotype: A much larger clone sits a single nucleotide away, making a read error possible. The chain has TRBV6-1 and TRBJ1-1, with D hard to call. The CDR3 consists of 15 residues. V was pared by 4 bases and J by 5 bases, with 17 bases between. Germline-derived CDR1 and CDR2 are MNHNS and SASEGT. The CDR3 region is CASSAEYGPQTEAFF. In DNA form, the CDR3 reads TGTGCCAGCAGTGCCGAATACGGACCCCAGACTGAAGCTTTCTTT.

In this sample, this clonotype turned up many times. The chain links TRBV28 to TRBJ2-3; 8 nucleotides match TRBD2. With V trimmed by 6 bases and J by 1 base, 3 bases remained unmatched. Germline V lookup: CDR1 MDHEN, CDR2 SYDVKM. CDR3 length: 14 residues. CDR3 region: CASRGTSGTDTQYF. The CDR3 DNA reads as TGTGCCAGCAGGGGGACTAGTGGCACAGATACGCAGTATTTT. Full variable domain (remainder filled in from reference TRBV28 and TRBJ2-3): DVKVTQSSRYLVKRTGEKVFLECVQDMDHENMFWYRQDPGLGLRLIYFSYDVKMKEKGDIPEGYSVSREKKERFSLILESASTNQTSMYLCASRGTSGTDTQYFGPGTRLTVL.

The gene calls are TRBV2 and TRBJ2-5; no firm D call. The CDR3 spans 10 residues. The V end lost 7 bases, the J end lost 5 bases, and 5 bases lay between the germline ends. In germline, CDR1 is SNHLY, CDR2 FYNNEI. The CDR3: CASKAETQYF. CDR3 in DNA: TGTGCCAGCAAGGCGGAGACCCAGTACTTC.

This clonotype was recorded many times. The chain couples TRBV24-1 to TRBJ1-5; 7 bases are a match to TRBD1. The trim removed 4 bases at V and 8 bases at J, leaving 7 bases unmatched. Germline V gives CDR1 KGHDR, CDR2 SFDVKD. The CDR3 runs to 14 residues. The CDR3 DNA reads TGTGCCACCAGTGACGAGACAGGGATTGAGCCCCAGCATTTT. Protein sequence: CATSDETGIEPQHF.